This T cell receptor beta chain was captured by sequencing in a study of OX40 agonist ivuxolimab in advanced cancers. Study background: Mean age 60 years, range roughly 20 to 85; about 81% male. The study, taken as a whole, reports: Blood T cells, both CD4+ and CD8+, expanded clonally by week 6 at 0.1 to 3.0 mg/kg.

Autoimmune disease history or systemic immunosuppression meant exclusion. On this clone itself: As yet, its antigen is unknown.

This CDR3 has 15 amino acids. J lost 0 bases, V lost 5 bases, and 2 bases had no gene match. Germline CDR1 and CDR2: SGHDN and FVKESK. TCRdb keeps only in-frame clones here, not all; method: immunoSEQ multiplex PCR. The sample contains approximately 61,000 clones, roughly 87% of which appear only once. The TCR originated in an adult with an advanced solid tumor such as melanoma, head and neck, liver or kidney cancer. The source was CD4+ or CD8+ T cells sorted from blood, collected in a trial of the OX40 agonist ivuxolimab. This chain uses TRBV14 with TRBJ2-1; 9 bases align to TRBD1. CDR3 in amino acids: CASSIQGASYNEQFF. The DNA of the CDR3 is TGTGCCAGCAGCATACAGGGGGCCTCCTACAATGAGCAGTTCTTC. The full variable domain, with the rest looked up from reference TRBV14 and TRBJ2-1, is EAGVTQFPSHSVIEKGQTVTLRCDPISGHDNLYWYRRVMGKEIKFLLHFVKESKQDESGMPNNRFLAERTGGTYSTLKVQPAELEDSGVYFCASSIQGASYNEQFFGPGTRLTVL.